A selection of T cell receptor beta chains follows, all from one sample in a study of OX40 agonist ivuxolimab in advanced cancers. Profiling relied on immunoSEQ multiplex PCR, and the TCRdb table lists in-frame clones only, not all of them. The data show tens of thousands of clones, more than 65% seen once. Sequenced material: CD4+ or CD8+ T cells sorted from blood, taken in a trial of the OX40 agonist ivuxolimab. These receptors were collected from an adult with an advanced solid tumor such as melanoma, head and neck, liver or kidney cancer. Both conserved end residues are part of each CDR3. The D gene is left open where the match is weak. Size tells how often a clone was seen (once, few, many) or the class of an expanded clone, and some rows leave it out.

j_call: TRBJ2-7
d_call: TRBD1
v_call: TRBV19
clone_size: .
cdr3_nt: TGTGCCAGTAGTATGGGGACAGGGGAGTACGAGCAGTACTTC
cdr3_aa: CASSMGTGEYEQYF

j_call: TRBJ1-1
d_call: .
v_call: TRBV4-3
clone_size: .
cdr3_nt: TGCGCCAGCAGCCAGACAGGCAGGGTGAACACTGAAGCTTTCTTT
cdr3_aa: CASSQTGRVNTEAFF

j_call: TRBJ2-6
d_call: .
v_call: TRBV7-3
clone_size: .
cdr3_nt: TGTGCCAGCAGCTTACAGGGTCCCCCCTCTGGGGCCAACGTCCTGACTTTC
cdr3_aa: CASSLQGPPSGANVLTF

j_call: TRBJ1-2
d_call: .
v_call: TRBV11-1
clone_size: .
cdr3_nt: TGTGCCAGCAGCTCGTTAAAAGACAGGATAAGTGGCTACACCTTC
cdr3_aa: CASSSLKDRISGYTF

j_call: TRBJ2-7
d_call: TRBD2
v_call: TRBV7-6
clone_size: .
cdr3_nt: TGTGCCAGCAGCCCACTAGCGGGGGGAAACTACGAGCAGTACTTC
cdr3_aa: CASSPLAGGNYEQYF

j_call: TRBJ1-6
d_call: .
v_call: TRBV5-6
clone_size: .
cdr3_nt: TGTGCCAGCAGCTTGAGGCAGGGAGTTGCTTCACCCCTCCACTTT
cdr3_aa: CASSLRQGVASPLHF

j_call: TRBJ1-6
d_call: .
v_call: TRBV5-1
clone_size: .
cdr3_nt: TGCGCCAGCAGCGTAGACGGAACCTATAATTCACCCCTCCACTTT
cdr3_aa: CASSVDGTYNSPLHF

j_call: TRBJ1-6
d_call: .
v_call: TRBV7-2
clone_size: .
cdr3_nt: TGTGCCAGCAGCAGGATAGACAAGTATAATTCACCCCTCCACTTT
cdr3_aa: CASSRIDKYNSPLHF

j_call: TRBJ1-1
d_call: .
v_call: TRBV7-2
clone_size: .
cdr3_nt: TGTGCCAGCAGCTTTACCGCCTGGGGCACTGAAGCTTTCTTT
cdr3_aa: CASSFTAWGTEAFF

j_call: TRBJ1-6
d_call: .
v_call: TRBV6-1
clone_size: .
cdr3_nt: TGTGCCAGCAGTGATTCGGGGCAATATAATTCACCCCTCCACTTT
cdr3_aa: CASSDSGQYNSPLHF

j_call: TRBJ2-5
d_call: .
v_call: TRBV4-1
clone_size: .
cdr3_nt: TGCGCCAGTGGGGCAGCCGGTCTACCAGAGACCCAGTACTTC
cdr3_aa: CASGAAGLPETQYF

j_call: TRBJ1-4
d_call: TRBD1
v_call: TRBV15
clone_size: .
cdr3_nt: TGTGCCGCCAGCCCCGGGACAGTTTTTGAAAAACTGTTTTTT
cdr3_aa: CAASPGTVFEKLFF

j_call: TRBJ2-1
d_call: TRBD2
v_call: TRBV6-1
clone_size: .
cdr3_nt: TGTGCCAGCCGAGGGTCGACTAGCCGAGACAATGAGCAGTTCTTC
cdr3_aa: CASRGSTSRDNEQFF

j_call: TRBJ1-2
d_call: TRBD1
v_call: TRBV29-1
clone_size: .
cdr3_nt: TGCAGCGTTGGGGACAGGTACGGCTACACCTTC
cdr3_aa: CSVGDRYGYTF

j_call: TRBJ2-7
d_call: TRBD1
v_call: TRBV7-2
clone_size: .
cdr3_nt: TGTGCCAGCAGCCCACGGTCCGGGACAGGGGCCTACGAGCAGTACTTC
cdr3_aa: CASSPRSGTGAYEQYF

j_call: TRBJ2-1
d_call: .
v_call: TRBV18
clone_size: .
cdr3_nt: TGTGCCAGCTCACCATCGAACAAATCGAGGGGCTGGGCTCGCGAGCAGTTCTTC
cdr3_aa: CASSPSNKSRGWAREQFF

j_call: TRBJ2-5
d_call: TRBD1
v_call: TRBV19
clone_size: .
cdr3_nt: TGTGCCAGTAGTATTAATGTTGGGACAGGGGGCGGAGAGACCCAGTACTTC
cdr3_aa: CASSINVGTGGGETQYF

j_call: TRBJ2-5
d_call: TRBD1
v_call: TRBV11-2
clone_size: .
cdr3_nt: TGTGCCAGTGGGCCGGGACAGGGTCGAGAGACCCAGTACTTC
cdr3_aa: CASGPGQGRETQYF

j_call: TRBJ2-6
d_call: .
v_call: TRBV5-1
clone_size: .
cdr3_nt: TGCGCCAGCAGCTTGGATGGGCCCGGGGCCAACGTCCTGACTTTC
cdr3_aa: CASSLDGPGANVLTF

j_call: TRBJ2-5
d_call: TRBD1
v_call: TRBV19
clone_size: once
cdr3_nt: TGTGCCAGTAGTGATACAGGGGCGGAAGAGACCCAGTACTTC
cdr3_aa: CASSDTGAEETQYF

j_call: TRBJ1-4
d_call: .
v_call: TRBV28
clone_size: .
cdr3_nt: TGTGCCAGCAGTAGAGGGGGACAATTCCGCAATGAAAAACTGTTTTTT
cdr3_aa: CASSRGGQFRNEKLFF

j_call: TRBJ1-2
d_call: .
v_call: TRBV10-3
clone_size: once
cdr3_nt: TGTGCCATCAGTGTCCGGACAGACTATGGCTACACCTTC
cdr3_aa: CAISVRTDYGYTF

j_call: TRBJ2-2
d_call: .
v_call: TRBV7-9
clone_size: .
cdr3_nt: TGTGCCAGCAGCTTACAGTCCGGGAGTGGGGAGCTGTTTTTT
cdr3_aa: CASSLQSGSGELFF

j_call: TRBJ2-6
d_call: .
v_call: TRBV27
clone_size: few
cdr3_nt: TGTGCCAGCAGTGCTCAACACTGGGCCAACGTCCTGACTTTC
cdr3_aa: CASSAQHWANVLTF

j_call: TRBJ2-3
d_call: .
v_call: TRBV2
clone_size: .
cdr3_nt: TGTGCCAGCAGTGAAGGGACGGGTAGCACAGATACGCAGTATTTT
cdr3_aa: CASSEGTGSTDTQYF

j_call: TRBJ1-5
d_call: .
v_call: TRBV6-6
clone_size: .
cdr3_nt: TGTGCCAGCATCGCCGCCGGGAAGACAAGTCAGCCCCAGCATTTT
cdr3_aa: CASIAAGKTSQPQHF

j_call: TRBJ1-4
d_call: .
v_call: TRBV7-2
clone_size: .
cdr3_nt: TGTGCCAGCAGCCGAAGGGGACGCCAAGCAACTAATGAAAAACTGTTTTTT
cdr3_aa: CASSRRGRQATNEKLFF

j_call: TRBJ2-5
d_call: TRBD2
v_call: TRBV5-1
clone_size: once
cdr3_nt: TGCGCCAGCAGACGACTAGCGGGGGAACAAGAGACCCAGTACTTC
cdr3_aa: CASRRLAGEQETQYF

j_call: TRBJ2-1
d_call: .
v_call: TRBV9
clone_size: .
cdr3_nt: TGTGCCAGCAGCGTAGATACAGGTTTCTACAATGAGCAGTTCTTC
cdr3_aa: CASSVDTGFYNEQFF

j_call: TRBJ1-5
d_call: .
v_call: TRBV18
clone_size: .
cdr3_nt: TGTGCCAGCTCACAGACCGGTCCGGGGGGGAATCAGCCCCAGCATTTT
cdr3_aa: CASSQTGPGGNQPQHF

j_call: TRBJ2-7
d_call: .
v_call: TRBV7-9
clone_size: .
cdr3_nt: TGTGCCAGCAGCTTAACCCGCTACGAGCAGTACTTC
cdr3_aa: CASSLTRYEQYF

j_call: TRBJ2-2
d_call: .
v_call: TRBV6-5
clone_size: .
cdr3_nt: TGTGCCAGCAGTTACTCTGGACAGTACACCGGGGAGCTGTTTTTT
cdr3_aa: CASSYSGQYTGELFF

j_call: TRBJ2-3
d_call: .
v_call: TRBV18
clone_size: .
cdr3_nt: TGTGCCAGCTCACCATTTTTAACAGATACGCAGTATTTT
cdr3_aa: CASSPFLTDTQYF

j_call: TRBJ2-7
d_call: .
v_call: TRBV6-1
clone_size: .
cdr3_nt: TGTGCCAGCAAAAAACGGCACAGAACCTACGAGCAGTACTTC
cdr3_aa: CASKKRHRTYEQYF

j_call: TRBJ1-2
d_call: TRBD1
v_call: TRBV6-1
clone_size: .
cdr3_nt: TGTGCCAGCAGAACCGGGACAGGGGGCGGCTACACCTTC
cdr3_aa: CASRTGTGGGYTF

j_call: TRBJ1-5
d_call: .
v_call: TRBV5-1
clone_size: .
cdr3_nt: TGCGCCAGCAGCTTGGGGGGGCAAACCAATCAGCCCCAGCATTTT
cdr3_aa: CASSLGGQTNQPQHF

j_call: TRBJ1-3
d_call: TRBD1
v_call: TRBV5-4
clone_size: .
cdr3_nt: TGTGCCAGCAGGGGGACAGCACCTATCTCTGGAAACACCATATATTTT
cdr3_aa: CASRGTAPISGNTIYF

j_call: TRBJ2-4
d_call: TRBD2
v_call: TRBV19
clone_size: .
cdr3_nt: TGTGCCAGTACCATTGGTAGCGGGGGGGGCAACATTCAGTACTTC
cdr3_aa: CASTIGSGGGNIQYF

j_call: TRBJ2-5
d_call: .
v_call: TRBV18
clone_size: .
cdr3_nt: TGTGCCAGCTCACCTGTGCTACAAGAGACCCAGTACTTC
cdr3_aa: CASSPVLQETQYF

j_call: TRBJ2-3
d_call: TRBD2
v_call: TRBV27
clone_size: .
cdr3_nt: TGTGCCAGCAGTTTAACCCCCCCGGGGAGGGGCGCAGATACGCAGTATTTT
cdr3_aa: CASSLTPPGRGADTQYF

j_call: TRBJ2-6
d_call: .
v_call: TRBV19
clone_size: .
cdr3_nt: TGTGCCAGTAGTACCAGGGGACCCTCTGGGGCCAACGTCCTGACTTTC
cdr3_aa: CASSTRGPSGANVLTF